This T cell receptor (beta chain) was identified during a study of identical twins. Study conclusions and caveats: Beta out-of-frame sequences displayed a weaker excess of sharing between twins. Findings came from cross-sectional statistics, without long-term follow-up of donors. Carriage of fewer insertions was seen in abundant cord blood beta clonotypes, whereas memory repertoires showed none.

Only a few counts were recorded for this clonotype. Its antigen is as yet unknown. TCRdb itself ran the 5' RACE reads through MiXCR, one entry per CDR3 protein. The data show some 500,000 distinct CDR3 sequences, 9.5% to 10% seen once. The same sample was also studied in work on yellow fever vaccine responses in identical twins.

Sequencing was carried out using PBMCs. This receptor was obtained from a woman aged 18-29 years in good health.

The CDR3 protein is CASSPTSGGHEQYF. CDR3 bases: TGTGCCAGCTCACCGACTAGCGGGGGACACGAGCAGTACTTC. V gene TRBV18 combines with J gene TRBJ2-7, with 12 bases identical to TRBD2. The CDR3 is 14 residues long. Germline assignment: CDR1 KGHSH and CDR2 LQKENI. Trimming cost V 3 bases and J 5 bases; bases outside gene matches: 2.